Below, 30 T cell receptor beta chains from the same sample are listed, as sequenced in a study of cytomegalovirus exposure and HLA in healthy donors. This PCR relied on a set of 60 Vbeta primers and 13 Jbeta primers. The table came from immunoSEQ multiplex PCR; TCRdb's copy has only in-frame clones and leaves some out. The table shows more than 140,000 clones, with 75% to 80% occurring only once. Sequencing was performed on PBMCs. These receptors came from a female donor in good health and CMV-seronegative.

The chain joins TRBV6-4 to TRBJ2-1; 9 bases map to TRBD2. The CDR3 consists of 16 residues. The V and J ends lost 6 bases and 8 bases, in that order; junction bases with no gene match: 14. Germline CDR1 and CDR2: MRHNA and SNTAGT. CDR3 DNA sequence: TGTGCCAGCAGGCGTCCGTGCCTAGCGGGACTGTATGAGCAGTTCTTC. As protein: CASRRPCLAGLYEQFF.

V and J are TRBV15 and TRBJ1-5; a possible D gene is TRBD1 (6 bases). The CDR3 totals 15 residues. V was pared by 4 bases and J by 0 bases, with 10 bases between. Germline V gives CDR1 LNHNV, CDR2 YYDKDF (reference sequence). The CDR3 loop reads CATSKQGTSNQPQHF. CDR3 DNA sequence: TGTGCCACCAGCAAGCAGGGGACTAGCAATCAGCCCCAGCATTTT.

This clone was seen only a few times. The V and J genes are TRBV4-2 and TRBJ1-5; a weak D match, TRBD1 (6 bases). This CDR3 is built from 13 residues. Germline CDR1 LGHNA, CDR2 YNFKEQ. With 1 base removed from V and 13 bases from J, the gap between germline ends came to 14 bases. CDR3 coding DNA: TGTGCCAGCAGCCAAGTCGGGACAAATGAACAGCATTTT. It codes for CASSQVGTNEQHF.

V usage is TRBV19 and J usage is TRBJ1-1, with 8 bases identical to TRBD1. Per the germline V gene, CDR1 is LNHDA and CDR2 is SQIVND (reference sequence). CDR3 size: 16 residues. Trimming took 2 bases from V and 1 from J; bases not matched to a gene: 6. The CDR3 sequence: CASSITRTGTNTEAFF. The DNA for the CDR3 is TGTGCCAGTAGTATAACGAGGACAGGGACGAACACTGAAGCTTTCTTT.

The genes are TRBV15 and TRBJ2-1; D remains unclear. The germline V gene has CDR1 LNHNV and CDR2 YYDKDF (reference sequence). V lost 5 bases and J lost 8, with 7 bases in between. The CDR3 is made up of 11 amino acids. For the CDR3, the DNA is TGTGCCACCAGCGTAGAAGATGAGCAGTTCTTC. This encodes CATSVEDEQFF. Filled out from reference TRBV15 and TRBJ2-1, the complete variable domain reads DAMVIQNPRYQVTQFGKPVTLSCSQTLNHNVMYWYQQKSSQAPKLLFHYYDKDFNNEADTPDNFQSRRPNTSFCFLDIRSPGLGDTAMYLCATSVEDEQFFGPGTRLTVL.

The CDR3, as DNA: TGCAGCGCGGGCGGAGTGAGAGGGGGAACAGGACCTGAAGCTTTCTTT. Its translation is CSAGGVRGGTGPEAFF. The rearrangement uses TRBV29-1 and TRBJ1-1, with D possibly being TRBD1 (6 bases). The V end lost 7 bases, the J end lost 6 bases, and 27 bases lay between the germline ends. The CDR3 is 16 residues long. The germline V gene encodes CDR1 SQVTM and CDR2 ANQGSEA.

The CDR3, as DNA: TGCGCCAGCAGCACGGGACTAGGCGGCACAGATACGCAGTATTTT. Protein sequence: CASSTGLGGTDTQYF. This chain links TRBV5-1 with TRBJ2-3; the match to TRBD2 covers 8 bases. The CDR3 extends over 15 amino acids. Germline V gene data show CDR1 as SGHRS and CDR2 as YFSETQ. With 4 bases clipped from V and 1 base from J, the junction kept 5 bases outside the gene matches.

This chain joins TRBV27 and TRBJ2-7; weak D call: TRBD1 (6 bases). The CDR3 loop spans 15 amino acids. Germline V CDR1 and CDR2: MNHEY, SMNVEV (reference sequence). The V end lost 5 bases, the J end lost 3 bases, and 17 bases lay between the germline ends. The CDR3 is CASSTLLGHLYEQYF. The CDR3 DNA reads TGTGCCAGCAGTACCCTTTTGGGACACCTCTACGAGCAGTACTTC.

This clone has more than one count but fewer than ten. In DNA form, the CDR3 reads TGTGCCAGCAGCCGGGGGGGAGGGGGCACTGAAGCTTTCTTT. It translates to CASSRGGGGTEAFF. The V call is TRBV9, the J call TRBJ1-1; maybe TRBD1 (6 bases). Germline V CDR1 and CDR2: SGDLS, YYNGEE. This CDR3 has 14 residues. Trimming cost V 4 bases and J 4 bases, with 14 bases left between them. Together with reference TRBV9 and TRBJ1-1, the CDR3 gives the full variable domain: DSGVTQTPKHLITATGQRVTLRCSPRSGDLSVYWYQQSLDQGLQFLIQYYNGEERAKGNILERFSAQQFPDLHSELNLSSLELGDSALYFCASSRGGGGTEAFFGQGTRLTVV.

The chain joins TRBV6-4 to TRBJ2-7, with TRBD2 matching over 9 bases. Germline values: CDR1 MRHNA, CDR2 SNTAGT. The CDR3 loop spans 14 amino acids. J was trimmed by 5 bases and V by 10 bases; bases with no gene match: 12. The CDR3 DNA reads as TGTGCCACCCGAACGCGGGAGGGCCACCACGAGCAGTACTTC. Translation gives CATRTREGHHEQYF.

This chain connects TRBV5-4 to TRBJ2-5; tentatively, D is TRBD1 (6 bases). The CDR3 contains 14 residues. V was clipped by 3 bases and J by 5 bases, with 14 bases between them. Germline values: CDR1 SGHNT, CDR2 YYREEE (reference sequence). CDR3 bases: TGTGCCAGCAGCTCCTACAGGGTAGGGGAGACCCAGTACTTC. This sequence encodes CASSSYRVGETQYF.

The chain combines TRBV6-6 with TRBJ1-5, with D perhaps matching TRBD1 (6 bases). The germline CDR1 and CDR2 sequences are MNHNY and SVGAGI (reference sequence). The ends were cut back, 5 bases at V and 1 base at J, with 15 bases in the middle. The CDR3 consists of 16 residues. The CDR3 DNA follows: TGTGCCAGCAGTAGAACAGGGTTAGGGAGCAATCAGCCCCAGCATTTT. This translates into CASSRTGLGSNQPQHF.

This clone was counted only a few times. The chain carries TRBV2 and TRBJ2-7, with 7 nucleotides matching TRBD1. With V trimmed by 3 bases and J by 1 base, 9 bases remained unmatched. Per germline, CDR1 SNHLY and CDR2 FYNNEI. The CDR3 is 16 residues long. The CDR3 spells CASSEPGQSNSYEQYF. The CDR3 DNA reads TGTGCCAGCAGTGAGCCGGGACAGAGCAATTCCTACGAGCAGTACTTC.

The chain carries TRBV10-3 and TRBJ1-5, with a weak D call TRBD1 (6 bases). Trimming removed 2 bases from V and 7 bases from J, with 18 bases in between. Germline lookup yields CDR1 ENHRY and CDR2 SYGVKD. CDR3 length: 16 residues. The DNA for the CDR3 is TGTGCCATCAGTGAGCGGGGACAAGGAGGACGGCAGCCCCAGCATTTT. Translating gives CAISERGQGGRQPQHF.

This chain joins TRBV6-6 and TRBJ2-7, with D maybe TRBD1 (6 bases). Germline assignment: CDR1 MNHNY and CDR2 SVGAGI (reference sequence). There are 15 residues in the CDR3. Trimming left V 0 bases short and J 10 bases short, with 19 bases between. CDR3: CASSYSGAPFWEQYF. The DNA for the CDR3 is TGTGCCAGCAGTTACTCGGGGGCCCCGTTTTGGGAACAGTACTTC.

In this sample, this clone turned up a few times. J is TRBJ1-5 and V is TRBV18; D may be TRBD1 (6 bases). V dropped 4 bases and J dropped 6 bases, with 16 bases sitting between them. Germline V gene lookup returns CDR1 KGHSH and CDR2 LQKENI. CDR3 size: 15 residues. The CDR3 spells CASSREQGFGQPQHF. CDR3 bases: TGTGCCAGCTCACGGGAACAGGGTTTTGGTCAGCCCCAGCATTTT.

The chain recombines TRBV6-5 with TRBJ1-3, with 8 bases lining up with TRBD1. Unmatched junction bases numbered 4, after V lost 6 bases and J lost 0 bases. CDR3 length equals 15 residues. Germline V lookup: CDR1 MNHEY, CDR2 SVGAGI. The CDR3 region is CASRDTGGSGNTIYF. As DNA, the CDR3 is TGTGCCAGCAGGGATACAGGGGGCTCTGGAAACACCATATATTTT.

The rearrangement joins TRBV9 to TRBJ2-7; tentatively, D is TRBD1 (6 bases). The CDR3 is 15 amino acids. Germline loops: CDR1 SGDLS, CDR2 YYNGEE. Trimming shortened V by 4 bases and J by 4 bases, and 18 bases separated the two germline ends. The CDR3 DNA sequence: TGTGCCAGCAGCCTACAGGGAGACCCGAGGTACGAGCAGTACTTC. This gives the protein CASSLQGDPRYEQYF.

This clone has just a few counts. The genes are TRBV9 and TRBJ2-1; 9 bases map to TRBD2. Germline V gives CDR1 SGDLS, CDR2 YYNGEE. V gave up 0 bases and J gave up 5 bases; unmatched junction bases: 3. The CDR3 is 15 residues long. The CDR3 is CASSVATSGDNEQFF. The DNA for the CDR3 is TGTGCCAGCAGCGTAGCGACTAGCGGAGACAATGAGCAGTTCTTC.

The chain combines TRBV6-1 with TRBJ2-5, with 10 nucleotides matching TRBD1. From germline, CDR1 is MNHNS and CDR2 SASEGT. Germline trimming cut 7 bases from V and 2 bases from J; bases unmatched to any gene: 7. This CDR3 is 15 amino acids long. The CDR3 sequence: CASNRQGAPQETQYF. CDR3 DNA: TGTGCCAGCAACAGACAGGGGGCTCCTCAAGAGACCCAGTACTTC.

This clone was observed a few times. This chain links TRBV5-6 with TRBJ2-1; D is unclear. Germline V gene lookup returns CDR1 SGHDT and CDR2 YYEEEE. V was clipped by 1 base and J by 7 bases, with 6 bases between them. The CDR3 totals 12 residues. This chain's CDR3 is CASSLPQNEQFF. The CDR3 region has the DNA TGTGCCAGCAGCTTGCCCCAGAATGAGCAGTTCTTC. The complete variable domain, with remaining parts taken from reference TRBV5-6 and TRBJ2-1, reads DAGVTQSPTHLIKTRGQQVTLRCSPKSGHDTVSWYQQALGQGPQFIFQYYEEEERQRGNFPDRFSGHQFPNYSSELNVNALLLGDSALYLCASSLPQNEQFFGPGTRLTVL.

The chain joins TRBV5-1 to TRBJ2-3, with 8 bases aligning to TRBD2. V lost 4 bases and J lost 2; bases outside the gene matches: 3. Looked up from germline, CDR1 is SGHRS and CDR2 is YFSETQ. The CDR3 has 14 residues. CDR3 region: CASSRGGTTDTQYF. CDR3 nucleotide sequence: TGCGCCAGCAGCCGGGGGGGGACCACAGATACGCAGTATTTT.

This chain uses TRBV10-2 with TRBJ2-7; tentative D call: TRBD1 (5 bases). Between the trimmed V and J ends, which lost 3 bases and 1 base, there was a span of 13 bases. Germline V gives CDR1 WSHSY, CDR2 SAAADI. The CDR3 loop spans 15 amino acids. Here the CDR3 DNA reads TGCGCCAGCAGTGACTGGGCAGGGCAATCCTACGAGCAGTACTTC. It codes for CASSDWAGQSYEQYF.

The chain employs TRBV6-1 and TRBJ1-5; D gene ambiguous. From germline, CDR1 is MNHNS and CDR2 SASEGT. This CDR3 comprises 15 residues. Trimming left V 5 bases short and J 7 bases short, with 18 bases between. CDR3 sequence reads: CASSPTPRGGQPQHF. The DNA for the CDR3 is TGTGCCAGCAGTCCCACCCCACGGGGAGGGCAGCCCCAGCATTTT.

In this sample, this clone turned up a few times. V gene TRBV6-6 combines with J gene TRBJ2-7; 8 positions agree with TRBD2. CDR1 MNHNY and CDR2 SVGAGI come from the germline V gene (reference sequence). Trimming at V came to 2 bases and at J to 7 bases, leaving 10 bases not matched to a gene. This CDR3 is 15 amino acids long. The CDR3 loop reads CASSYVQGLVVEQYF. For the CDR3, the DNA is TGTGCCAGCAGTTACGTTCAGGGACTAGTGGTTGAGCAGTACTTC.

This clone was recorded a few times. This chain joins TRBV25-1 and TRBJ2-7; possible D gene TRBD2, 6 bases. V dropped 7 bases and J dropped 2 bases, with 18 bases sitting between them. The CDR3 runs 15 residues. From germline, CDR1 is MGHDK and CDR2 SYGVNS. CDR3 protein: CASTRGDAGPYEQYF. The CDR3 nucleotides read TGTGCCAGCACCCGCGGAGACGCGGGGCCCTACGAGCAGTACTTC.

V is TRBV4-1 and J is TRBJ1-1; D unresolved. V gave up 3 bases and J gave up 7 bases, with 15 bases separating them. CDR1 is MGHRA, CDR2 YSYEKL, per germline. The CDR3 has 14 amino acids. The CDR3 nucleotides read TGCGCCAGCAGCCAGAGGTGGCAGCCCGATGAAGCTTTCTTT. It is translated as CASSQRWQPDEAFF.

Points on this clone: One end of the junction does not line up with germline, which may come from a read error. V is TRBV7-9 and J is TRBJ2-2; D unclear. Germline V gene lookup returns CDR1 SEHNR and CDR2 FQNEAQ (reference sequence). The CDR3 loop spans 12 amino acids. The CDR3 coding sequence is TGTTCCAGCAGGTCGGACACCGGGGAGCTGTTTTTT. Translating gives CSSRSDTGELFF.

This rearrangement joins TRBV27 to TRBJ2-1, with D hard to call. The V gene lost 5 bases and the J gene lost 5 bases, with 13 bases spanning the gap. The CDR3 is 14 amino acids. Looked up from germline, CDR1 is MNHEY and CDR2 is SMNVEV (reference sequence). CDR3 region: CASSHNLNNNEQFF. In nucleotides, the CDR3 is TGTGCCAGCAGTCACAACCTGAACAACAATGAGCAGTTCTTC.

The chain carries TRBV7-6 and TRBJ2-1, with 9 bases fitting TRBD2. The CDR3 extends over 16 amino acids. The germline V gene encodes CDR1 SGHVS and CDR2 FNYEAQ. The V and J ends lost 11 bases and 1 base, in that order; junction bases with no gene match: 12. The CDR3 region is CASSYGAGGSYNEQFF. DNA for the CDR3: TGTGCCTCCTCCTATGGGGCGGGGGGGTCCTACAATGAGCAGTTCTTC.